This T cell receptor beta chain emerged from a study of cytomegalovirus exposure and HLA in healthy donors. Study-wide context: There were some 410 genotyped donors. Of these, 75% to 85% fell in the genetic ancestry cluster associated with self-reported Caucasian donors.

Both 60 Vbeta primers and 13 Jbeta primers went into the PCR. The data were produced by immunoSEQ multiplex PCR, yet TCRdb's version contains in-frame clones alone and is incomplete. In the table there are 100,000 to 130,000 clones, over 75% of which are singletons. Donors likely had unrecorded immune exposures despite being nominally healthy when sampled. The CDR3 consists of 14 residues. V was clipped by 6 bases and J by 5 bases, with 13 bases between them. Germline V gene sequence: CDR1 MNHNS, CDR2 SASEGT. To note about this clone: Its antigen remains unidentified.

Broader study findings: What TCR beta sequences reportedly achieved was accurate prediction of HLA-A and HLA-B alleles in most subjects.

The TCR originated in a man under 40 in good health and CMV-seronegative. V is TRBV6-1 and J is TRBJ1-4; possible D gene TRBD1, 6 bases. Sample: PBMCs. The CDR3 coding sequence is TGTGCCAGCAGCCTAACAGGGCCGAATGAAAAACTGTTTTTT. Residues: CASSLTGPNEKLFF.